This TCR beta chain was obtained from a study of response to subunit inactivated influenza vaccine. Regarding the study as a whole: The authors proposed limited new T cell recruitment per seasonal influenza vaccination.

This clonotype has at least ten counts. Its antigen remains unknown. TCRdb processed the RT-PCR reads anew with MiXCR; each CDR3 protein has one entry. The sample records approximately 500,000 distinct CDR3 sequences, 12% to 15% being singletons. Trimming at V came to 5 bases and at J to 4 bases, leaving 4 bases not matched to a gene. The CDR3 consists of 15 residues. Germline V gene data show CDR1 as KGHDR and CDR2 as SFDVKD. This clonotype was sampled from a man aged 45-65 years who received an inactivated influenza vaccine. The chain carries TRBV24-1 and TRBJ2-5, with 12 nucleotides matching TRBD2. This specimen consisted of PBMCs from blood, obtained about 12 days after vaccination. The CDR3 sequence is CATSAVGLAGETQYF. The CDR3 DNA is TGTGCCACCAGTGCCGTGGGACTAGCGGGAGAGACCCAGTACTTC.